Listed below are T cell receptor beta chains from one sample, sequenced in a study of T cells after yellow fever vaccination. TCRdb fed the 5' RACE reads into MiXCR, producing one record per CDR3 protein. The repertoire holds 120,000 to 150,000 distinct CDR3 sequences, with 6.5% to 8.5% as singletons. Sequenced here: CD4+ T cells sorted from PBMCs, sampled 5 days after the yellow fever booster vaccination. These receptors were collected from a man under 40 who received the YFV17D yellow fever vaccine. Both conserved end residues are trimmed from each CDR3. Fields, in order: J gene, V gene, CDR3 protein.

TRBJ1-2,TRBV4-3,ASSQENRAFNGYT
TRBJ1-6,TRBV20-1,SARGTGAISYNSPLH
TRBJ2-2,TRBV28,ASRIGDRNTGELF
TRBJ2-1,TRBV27,ASSSATPTSGGWTYNEQF
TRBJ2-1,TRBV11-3,WGLHNEQF
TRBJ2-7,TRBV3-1,ASSQVGEQY
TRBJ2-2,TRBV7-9,ASSTKRLAGATGELF
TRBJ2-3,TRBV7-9,ASKFLDGSSDTQY
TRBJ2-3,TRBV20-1,SARVPSGRTDTQY
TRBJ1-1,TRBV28,ATQRQGLNTEAF
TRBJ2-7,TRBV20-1,SARGVPGQGDHEQY
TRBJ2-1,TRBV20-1,CASLPLTGTSGRASDDEQF
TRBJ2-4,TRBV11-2,ASSLEVGLAKNIQY
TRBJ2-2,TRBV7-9,ASTPQNTGELF
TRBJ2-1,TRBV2,ASSGTFSGTSYNEQF
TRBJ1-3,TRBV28,ASGLSGNTIY
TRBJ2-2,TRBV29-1,SVPAGAGDLTGELF
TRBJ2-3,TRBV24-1,ATSGRGRAGLLTDTQY
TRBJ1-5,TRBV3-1,ASSQGYGQPQH
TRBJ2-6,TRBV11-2,ASRHHRGNGANVLT
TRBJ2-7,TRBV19,ASSIQGRTYEQY
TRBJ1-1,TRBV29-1,SGIKSNTEAF
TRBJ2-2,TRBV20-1,SAWLAGTGELF
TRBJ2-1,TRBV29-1,SVVAWASGNNEQF
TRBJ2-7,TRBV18,ASSPGVAGPYEQY